This T cell receptor beta chain comes out of a study of T cell responses to AZD1222 COVID-19 vaccine. Study at large: Doses given second, at about 4 or about 12 weeks, were pooled. Study-wide findings and caveats: Spike as a whole was targeted by vaccine-associated CD4 TCRs, dominant at 160-218 and 743-854. Repertoire collection took place solely once the T cell response had peaked. Among the donors, most were white British and more were female, and clonal diversity was possibly underestimated.

The table came from immunoSEQ multiplex PCR; TCRdb's copy has only in-frame clones and leaves some out. The sample lists roughly 150,000 clones, approximately 88% occurring once. Comments on this clone: Its antigen is not known.

The receptor was isolated from an adult in good health. Source: peripheral blood, taken on day 0 of AZD1222 vaccination.

The DNA for the CDR3 is TGTGCCAGCAGCGCGGGGACAGGGGAGGGGGAGTTCTTC. This translates into CASSAGTGEGEFF. The chain recombines TRBV9 with TRBJ2-1; 10 bases fit TRBD1. Germline values: CDR1 SGDLS, CDR2 YYNGEE. The CDR3 is 13 residues long. The trim removed 3 bases at V and 14 bases at J, leaving 8 bases unmatched.